Presented here are 5 T cell receptor beta chains from one specimen sequenced in a study of T-cell memory formation after mild COVID-19. TCRdb redid the calling of the 5' RACE reads with MiXCR, one entry per CDR3 protein. The sample lists around 130,000 distinct CDR3 sequences, around a sixth occurring once. Sequencing input: PBMCs or a T cell subset sorted from them (not recorded which). The receptors were sampled from an adult woman who had mild COVID-19 (a few samples of this study predate the infection). Cell type and time point are not known.

V usage is TRBV2 and J usage is TRBJ1-1; 8 nucleotides align to TRBD1. There are 14 residues in the CDR3. CDR1 is SNHLY and CDR2 is FYNNEI in the germline V gene. The J segment lost 5 bases and the V segment lost 6 bases, leaving 8 bases of the junction unmatched. CDR3 sequence: CASRYGQGVTEAFF. Here the CDR3 DNA reads TGTGCCAGCAGATACGGACAGGGTGTTACTGAAGCTTTCTTT.

This chain connects TRBV4-3 to TRBJ1-1; no definite D call. This CDR3 comprises 15 residues. The ends were cut back, 2 bases at V and 0 bases at J, with 10 bases in the middle. Germline values: CDR1 LGHNA, CDR2 YSLEER. CDR3 amino acids: CASSQSLQLNTEAFF. Written as DNA, the CDR3 is TGCGCCAGCAGCCAAAGTCTGCAATTGAACACTGAAGCTTTCTTT.

V usage is TRBV12-3 or TRBV12-4 and J usage is TRBJ2-1, with D possibly matching TRBD2 (6 bases). V lost 8 bases to trimming and J lost 2 bases, with 16 bases between them. CDR3 size: 15 residues. The CDR3: CASVSGTEAYNEQFF. CDR3 sequence (DNA): TGTGCCAGCGTATCCGGGACTGAAGCCTACAATGAGCAGTTCTTC.

This clonotype was seen only a few times. This sequence joins TRBV29-1 and TRBJ1-1, with 9 nucleotides matching TRBD1. Germline CDR1 and CDR2: SQVTM and ANQGSEA. Trimming at V came to 5 bases and at J to 4 bases, leaving 2 bases not matched to a gene. The length of the CDR3 is 12 residues. In DNA form, the CDR3 reads TGCAGCGTTACAGGGGGCTCCACTGAAGCTTTCTTT. Amino acids: CSVTGGSTEAFF. Variable domain in full (rest from reference TRBV29-1 and TRBJ1-1): SAVISQKPSRDICQRGTSLTIQCQVDSQVTMMFWYRQQPGQSLTLIATANQGSEATYESGFVIDKFPISRPNLTFSTLTVSNMSPEDSSIYLCSVTGGSTEAFFGQGTRLTVV.

This clonotype was counted only a few times. The chain recombines TRBV29-1 with TRBJ1-1; D is unresolved. CDR1 and CDR2 (germline): SQVTM, ANQGSEA. The CDR3 totals 13 residues. The ends were cut back, 4 bases at V and 2 bases at J, with 11 bases in the middle. The CDR3 is CSVVKGHNTEAFF. In DNA form, the CDR3 reads TGCAGCGTTGTGAAGGGTCATAACACTGAAGCTTTCTTT.